These T cell receptor beta chains were read from a single sample in a study of blood T cell repertoires in COVID-19. Sequencing used immunoSEQ multiplex PCR; TCRdb keeps in-frame clones, though not all of them. The table includes about 210,000 clones, more than 70% detected once. Sequencing used peripheral blood. The receptors come from a man aged 18 to 30 with active or convalescent COVID-19. The conserved cysteine and the conserved F or W are not part of the CDR3 here. Fields, in order: J gene, V gene, CDR3 protein.

J gene: TRBJ1-2; V gene: TRBV6-5; CDR3 protein: ASSRDRGLGYT
J gene: TRBJ1-2; V gene: TRBV30; CDR3 protein: AWSISQGYGYT
J gene: TRBJ1-1; V gene: TRBV30; CDR3 protein: AWSVPRRVDTEAF
J gene: TRBJ2-3; V gene: TRBV11-2; CDR3 protein: ASSSGGTDTQY
J gene: TRBJ2-1; V gene: TRBV5-1; CDR3 protein: ASSLLAAQSAGNEQF
J gene: TRBJ2-2; V gene: TRBV24-1; CDR3 protein: ATSDGDLGGELF
J gene: TRBJ2-1; V gene: TRBV21-1; CDR3 protein: ASSNLGHLRAGGSYNEQF
J gene: TRBJ2-1; V gene: TRBV14; CDR3 protein: ASSPGRYNEQF
J gene: TRBJ1-4; V gene: TRBV4-3; CDR3 protein: ASSRILDGEGEKLF
J gene: TRBJ2-6; V gene: TRBV18; CDR3 protein: ASSSLMGHEVLT
J gene: TRBJ1-5; V gene: TRBV7-2; CDR3 protein: ASSPGHRSNQPQH
J gene: TRBJ1-2; V gene: TRBV3-1/TRBV3-2; CDR3 protein: ASSQGAAGGYT
J gene: TRBJ2-5; V gene: TRBV5-1; CDR3 protein: ASSAGRAQRGGYQETQY
J gene: TRBJ1-3; V gene: TRBV25-1; CDR3 protein: ASSESSGLTGNTIY
J gene: TRBJ2-7; V gene: TRBV19; CDR3 protein: ASSTPGGYEQY
J gene: TRBJ1-4; V gene: TRBV30; CDR3 protein: AWSVRLVNEKLF
J gene: TRBJ2-3; V gene: TRBV25-1; CDR3 protein: ASSEVGGSGTDTQY
J gene: TRBJ1-3; V gene: TRBV30; CDR3 protein: AWAPGSSGNTIY
J gene: TRBJ2-4; V gene: TRBV10-3; CDR3 protein: AISGAKNIQY
J gene: TRBJ2-3; V gene: TRBV14; CDR3 protein: ASSHRTGWTDTQY
J gene: TRBJ1-1; V gene: TRBV2; CDR3 protein: ASSPTGGAETEAF
J gene: TRBJ1-2; V gene: TRBV5-1; CDR3 protein: ASSVGQFGGYT